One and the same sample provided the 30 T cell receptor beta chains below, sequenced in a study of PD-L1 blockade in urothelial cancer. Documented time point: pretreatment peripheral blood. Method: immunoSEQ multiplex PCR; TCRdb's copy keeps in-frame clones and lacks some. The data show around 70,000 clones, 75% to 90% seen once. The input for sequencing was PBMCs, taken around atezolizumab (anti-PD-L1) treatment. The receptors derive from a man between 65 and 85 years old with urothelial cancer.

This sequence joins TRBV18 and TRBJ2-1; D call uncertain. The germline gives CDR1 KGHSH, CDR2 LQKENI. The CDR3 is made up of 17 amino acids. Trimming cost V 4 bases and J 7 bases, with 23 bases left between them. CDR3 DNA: TGTGCCAGCTCACTGGCCGGAGTCGGTGGCGGCCGTAATGAGCAGTTCTTC. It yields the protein CASSLAGVGGGRNEQFF.

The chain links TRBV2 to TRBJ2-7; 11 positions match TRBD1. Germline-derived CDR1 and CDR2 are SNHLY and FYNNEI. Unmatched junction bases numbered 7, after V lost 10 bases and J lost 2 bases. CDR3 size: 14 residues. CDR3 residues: CATRGQGATYEQYF. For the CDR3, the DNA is TGTGCCACACGAGGACAGGGGGCGACCTACGAGCAGTACTTC.

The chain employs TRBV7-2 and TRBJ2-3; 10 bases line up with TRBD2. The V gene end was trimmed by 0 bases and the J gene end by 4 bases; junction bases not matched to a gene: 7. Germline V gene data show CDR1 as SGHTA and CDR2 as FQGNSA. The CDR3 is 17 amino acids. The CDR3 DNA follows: TGTGCCAGCAGCTTAGCGCCTAGCGGGAGAGGTGCAGATACGCAGTATTTT. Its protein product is CASSLAPSGRGADTQYF.

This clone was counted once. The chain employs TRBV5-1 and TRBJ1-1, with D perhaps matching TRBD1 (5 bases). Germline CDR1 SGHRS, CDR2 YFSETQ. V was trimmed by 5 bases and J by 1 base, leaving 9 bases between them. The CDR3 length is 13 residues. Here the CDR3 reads CASRRQRNTEAFF. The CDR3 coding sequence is TGCGCCAGCAGGCGACAGAGGAACACTGAAGCTTTCTTT.

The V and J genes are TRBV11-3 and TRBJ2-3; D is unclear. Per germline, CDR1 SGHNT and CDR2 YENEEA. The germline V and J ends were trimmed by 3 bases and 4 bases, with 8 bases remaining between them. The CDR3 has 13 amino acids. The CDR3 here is CASSFQSADTQYF. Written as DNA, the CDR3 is TGTGCCAGCAGCTTTCAAAGCGCAGATACGCAGTATTTT. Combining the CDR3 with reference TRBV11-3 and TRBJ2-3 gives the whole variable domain EAGVVQSPRYKIIEKKQPVAFWCNPISGHNTLYWYLQNLGQGPELLIRYENEEAVDDSQLPKDRFSAERLKGVDSTLKIQPAELGDSAVYLCASSFQSADTQYFGPGTRLTVL.

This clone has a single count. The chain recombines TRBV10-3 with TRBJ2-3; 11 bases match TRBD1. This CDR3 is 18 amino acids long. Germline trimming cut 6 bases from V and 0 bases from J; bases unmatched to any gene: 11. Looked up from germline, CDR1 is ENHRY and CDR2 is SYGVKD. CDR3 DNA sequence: TGTGCCATCAGGGCCGGACAGGGGGCAAACTTTAGCACAGATACGCAGTATTTT. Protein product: CAIRAGQGANFSTDTQYF.

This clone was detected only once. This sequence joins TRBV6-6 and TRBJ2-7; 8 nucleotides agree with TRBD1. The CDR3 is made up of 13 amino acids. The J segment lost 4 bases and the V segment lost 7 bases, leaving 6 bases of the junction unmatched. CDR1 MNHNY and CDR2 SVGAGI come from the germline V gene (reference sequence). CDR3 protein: CASTLDRVYEQYF. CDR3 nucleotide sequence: TGTGCCAGCACCCTGGACAGGGTTTACGAGCAGTACTTC.

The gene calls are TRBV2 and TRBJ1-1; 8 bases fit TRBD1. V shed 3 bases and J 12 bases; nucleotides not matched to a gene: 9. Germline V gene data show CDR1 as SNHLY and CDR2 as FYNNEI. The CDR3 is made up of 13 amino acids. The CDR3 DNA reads TGTGCCAGCAGTGACCCGGACAGGGTGCGGACTTTCTTT. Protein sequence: CASSDPDRVRTFF. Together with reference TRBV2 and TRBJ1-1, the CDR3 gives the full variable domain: EPEVTQTPSHQVTQMGQEVILRCVPISNHLYFYWYRQILGQKVEFLVSFYNNEISEKSEIFDDQFSVERPDGSNFTLKIRSTKLEDSAMYFCASSDPDRVRTFFGQGTRLTVV.

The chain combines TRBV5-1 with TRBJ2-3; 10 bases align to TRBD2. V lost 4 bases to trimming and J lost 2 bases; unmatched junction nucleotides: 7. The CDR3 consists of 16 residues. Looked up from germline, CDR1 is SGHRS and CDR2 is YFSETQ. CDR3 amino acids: CASSRIAGGPTDTQYF. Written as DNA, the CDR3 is TGCGCCAGCAGCCGAATAGCGGGAGGCCCCACAGATACGCAGTATTTT.

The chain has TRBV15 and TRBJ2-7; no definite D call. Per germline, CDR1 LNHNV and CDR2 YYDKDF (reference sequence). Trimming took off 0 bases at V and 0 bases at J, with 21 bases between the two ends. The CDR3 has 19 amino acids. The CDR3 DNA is TGTGCCACCAGCAGAGAAGTAAGAGGTTATTTGGAAAACTCCTACGAGCAGTACTTC. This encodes CATSREVRGYLENSYEQYF. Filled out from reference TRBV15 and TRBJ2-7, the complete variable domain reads DAMVIQNPRYQVTQFGKPVTLSCSQTLNHNVMYWYQQKSSQAPKLLFHYYDKDFNNEADTPDNFQSRRPNTSFCFLDIRSPGLGDTAMYLCATSREVRGYLENSYEQYFGPGTRLTVT.

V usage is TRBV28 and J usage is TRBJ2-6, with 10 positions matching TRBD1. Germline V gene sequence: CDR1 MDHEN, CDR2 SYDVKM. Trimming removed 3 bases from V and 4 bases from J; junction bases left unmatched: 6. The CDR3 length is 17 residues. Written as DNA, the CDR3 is TGTGCCAGCAGTTTCAAGGGACAGGGGAACGGGGCCAACGTCCTGACTTTC. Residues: CASSFKGQGNGANVLTF.

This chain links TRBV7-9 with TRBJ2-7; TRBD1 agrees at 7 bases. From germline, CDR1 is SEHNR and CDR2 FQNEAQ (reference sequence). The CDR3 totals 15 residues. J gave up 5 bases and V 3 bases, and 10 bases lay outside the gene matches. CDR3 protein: CASSFQGVPLDEQYF. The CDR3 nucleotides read TGTGCCAGCAGCTTCCAGGGGGTGCCCCTGGACGAGCAGTACTTC.

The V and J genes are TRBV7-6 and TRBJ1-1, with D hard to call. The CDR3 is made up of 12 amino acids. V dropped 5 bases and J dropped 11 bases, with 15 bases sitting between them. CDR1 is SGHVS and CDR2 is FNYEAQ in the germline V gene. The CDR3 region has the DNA TGTGCCAGCAGCCCGGGCCCGGGAAGCGCTTTCTTT. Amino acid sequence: CASSPGPGSAFF.

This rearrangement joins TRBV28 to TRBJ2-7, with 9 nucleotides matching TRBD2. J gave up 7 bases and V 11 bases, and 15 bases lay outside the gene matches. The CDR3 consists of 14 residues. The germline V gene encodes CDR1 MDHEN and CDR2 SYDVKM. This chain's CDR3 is CAPPGGREGWEQYF. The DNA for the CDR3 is TGTGCCCCCCCCGGGGGGCGGGAGGGGTGGGAGCAGTACTTC.

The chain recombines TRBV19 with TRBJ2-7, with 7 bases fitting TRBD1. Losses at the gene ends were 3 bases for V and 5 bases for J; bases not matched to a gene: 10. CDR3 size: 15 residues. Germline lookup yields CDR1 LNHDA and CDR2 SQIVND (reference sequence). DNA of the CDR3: TGTGCCAGTAGTATTCGGGCAGGGGGATCCCACGAGCAGTACTTC. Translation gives CASSIRAGGSHEQYF.

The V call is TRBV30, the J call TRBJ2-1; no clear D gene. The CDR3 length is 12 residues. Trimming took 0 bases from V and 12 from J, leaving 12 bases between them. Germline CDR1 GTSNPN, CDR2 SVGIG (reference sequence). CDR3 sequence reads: CAWSVQMGVQFF. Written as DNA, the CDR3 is TGTGCCTGGAGTGTACAGATGGGTGTGCAGTTCTTC.

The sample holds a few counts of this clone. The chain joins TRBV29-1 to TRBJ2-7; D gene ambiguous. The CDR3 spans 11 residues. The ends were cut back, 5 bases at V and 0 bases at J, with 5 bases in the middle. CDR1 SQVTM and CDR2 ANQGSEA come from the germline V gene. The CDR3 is CSVTVSYEQYF. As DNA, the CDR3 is TGCAGCGTTACGGTCTCCTACGAGCAGTACTTC.

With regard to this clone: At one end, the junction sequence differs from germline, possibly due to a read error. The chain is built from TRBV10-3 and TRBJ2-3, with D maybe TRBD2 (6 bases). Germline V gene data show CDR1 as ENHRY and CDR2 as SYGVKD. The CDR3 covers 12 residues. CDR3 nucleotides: TGTGCCATCAGTGAGGGGGGGACCCAATCGGATTTT. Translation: CAISEGGTQSDF.

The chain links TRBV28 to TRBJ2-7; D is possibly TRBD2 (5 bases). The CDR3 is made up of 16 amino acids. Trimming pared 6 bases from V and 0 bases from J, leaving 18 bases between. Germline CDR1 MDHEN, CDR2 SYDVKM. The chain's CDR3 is CASSSPTSFSSYEQYF. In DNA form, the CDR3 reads TGTGCCAGCAGCTCGCCCACTAGTTTTAGCTCCTACGAGCAGTACTTC.

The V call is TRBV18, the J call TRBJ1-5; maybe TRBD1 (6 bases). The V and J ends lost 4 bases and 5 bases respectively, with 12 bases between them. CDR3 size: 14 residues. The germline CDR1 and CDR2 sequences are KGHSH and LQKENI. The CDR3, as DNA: TGTGCCAGCTCACTTCGGGACACGGATCAGCCCCAGCATTTT. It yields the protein CASSLRDTDQPQHF.

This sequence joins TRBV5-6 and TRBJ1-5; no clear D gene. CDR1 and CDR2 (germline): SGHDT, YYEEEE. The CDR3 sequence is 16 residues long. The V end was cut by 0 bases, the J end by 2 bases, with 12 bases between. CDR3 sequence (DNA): TGTGCCAGCAGCTTGGTGGGCGGGGAAGGCAATCAGCCCCAGCATTTT. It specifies CASSLVGGEGNQPQHF.

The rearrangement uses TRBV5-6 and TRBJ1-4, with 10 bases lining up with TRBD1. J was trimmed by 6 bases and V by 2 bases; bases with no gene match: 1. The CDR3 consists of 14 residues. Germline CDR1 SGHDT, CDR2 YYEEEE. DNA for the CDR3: TGTGCCAGCAGCTTTGGGACAGGGGATGAAAAACTGTTTTTT. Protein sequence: CASSFGTGDEKLFF.

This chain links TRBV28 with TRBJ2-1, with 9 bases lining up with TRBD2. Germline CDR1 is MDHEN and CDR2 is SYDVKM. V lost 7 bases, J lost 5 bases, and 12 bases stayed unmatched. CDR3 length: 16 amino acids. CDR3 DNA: TGTGCCAGCATCCCTCCCCAGGGACTAGCTAACAATGAGCAGTTCTTC. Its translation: CASIPPQGLANNEQFF.

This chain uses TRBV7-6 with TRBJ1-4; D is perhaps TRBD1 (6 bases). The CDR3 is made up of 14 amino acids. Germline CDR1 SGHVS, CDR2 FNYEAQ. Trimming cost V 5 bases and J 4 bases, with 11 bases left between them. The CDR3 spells CASSKQGRNEKLFF. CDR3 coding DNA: TGTGCCAGCAGCAAACAGGGTCGTAATGAAAAACTGTTTTTT.

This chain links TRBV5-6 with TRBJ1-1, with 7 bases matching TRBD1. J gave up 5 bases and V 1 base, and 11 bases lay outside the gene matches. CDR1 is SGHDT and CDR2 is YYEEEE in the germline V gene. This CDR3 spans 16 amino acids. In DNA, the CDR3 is TGTGCCAGCAGCTTGAGACAGGGCTATTTGGGAACTGAAGCTTTCTTT. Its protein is CASSLRQGYLGTEAFF. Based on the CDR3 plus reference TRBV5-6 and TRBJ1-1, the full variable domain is DAGVTQSPTHLIKTRGQQVTLRCSPKSGHDTVSWYQQALGQGPQFIFQYYEEEERQRGNFPDRFSGHQFPNYSSELNVNALLLGDSALYLCASSLRQGYLGTEAFFGQGTRLTVV.

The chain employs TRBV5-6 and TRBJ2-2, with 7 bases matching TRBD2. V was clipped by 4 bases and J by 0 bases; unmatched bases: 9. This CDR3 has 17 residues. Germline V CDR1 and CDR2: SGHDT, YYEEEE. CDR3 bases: TGTGCCAGCAGCAACCCATACGGGGGGACGAACACCGGGGAGCTGTTTTTT. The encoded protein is CASSNPYGGTNTGELFF.

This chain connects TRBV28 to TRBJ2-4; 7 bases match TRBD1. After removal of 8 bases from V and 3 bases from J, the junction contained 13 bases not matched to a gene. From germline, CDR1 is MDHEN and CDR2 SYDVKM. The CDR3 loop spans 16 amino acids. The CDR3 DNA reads TGTGCCAGCTGCTTAGGGGGCTCTATGGTCAAAAACATTCAGTACTTC. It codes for CASCLGGSMVKNIQYF.

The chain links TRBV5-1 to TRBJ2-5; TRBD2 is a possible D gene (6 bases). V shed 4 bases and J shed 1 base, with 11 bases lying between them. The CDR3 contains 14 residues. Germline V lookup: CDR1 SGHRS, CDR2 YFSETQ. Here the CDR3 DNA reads TGCGCCAGCAGCATGGGACTTGCCCAAGAGACCCAGTACTTC. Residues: CASSMGLAQETQYF.

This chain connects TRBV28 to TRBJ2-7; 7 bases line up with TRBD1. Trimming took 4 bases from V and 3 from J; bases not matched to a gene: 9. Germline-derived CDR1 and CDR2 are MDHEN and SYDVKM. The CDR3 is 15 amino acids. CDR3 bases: TGTGCCAGCAGTTACGGACAGGTGACCTTCTACGAGCAGTACTTC. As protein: CASSYGQVTFYEQYF.

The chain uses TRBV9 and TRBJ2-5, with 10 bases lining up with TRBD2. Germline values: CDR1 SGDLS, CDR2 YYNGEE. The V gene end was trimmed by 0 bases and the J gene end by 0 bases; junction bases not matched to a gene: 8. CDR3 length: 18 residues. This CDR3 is CASSVGASGSGYQETQYF. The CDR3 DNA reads TGTGCCAGCAGCGTAGGCGCTAGCGGGAGCGGGTACCAAGAGACCCAGTACTTC.